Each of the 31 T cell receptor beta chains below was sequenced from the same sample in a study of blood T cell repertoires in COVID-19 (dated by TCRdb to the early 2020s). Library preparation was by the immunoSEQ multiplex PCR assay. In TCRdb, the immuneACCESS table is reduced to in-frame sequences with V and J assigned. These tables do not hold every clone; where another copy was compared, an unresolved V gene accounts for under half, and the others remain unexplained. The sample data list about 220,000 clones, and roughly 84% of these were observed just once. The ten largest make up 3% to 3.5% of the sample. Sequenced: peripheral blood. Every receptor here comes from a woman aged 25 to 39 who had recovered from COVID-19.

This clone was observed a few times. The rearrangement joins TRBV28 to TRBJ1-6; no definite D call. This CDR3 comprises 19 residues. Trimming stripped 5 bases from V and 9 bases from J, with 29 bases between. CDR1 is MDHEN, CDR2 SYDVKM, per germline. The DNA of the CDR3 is TGTGCCAGCAGTCCCTTTTTGAGGCGCGGGGTCATGGGGATTTCACCCCTCCACTTT. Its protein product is CASSPFLRRGVMGISPLHF.

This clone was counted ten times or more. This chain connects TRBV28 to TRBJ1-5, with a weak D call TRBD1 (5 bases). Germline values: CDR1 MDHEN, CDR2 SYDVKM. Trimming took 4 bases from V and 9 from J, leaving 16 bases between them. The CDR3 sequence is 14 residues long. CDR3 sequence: CASSSGRGWGPQHF. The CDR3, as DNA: TGTGCCAGCAGTTCCGGACGGGGGTGGGGGCCCCAGCATTTT. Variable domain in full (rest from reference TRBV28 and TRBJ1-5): DVKVTQSSRYLVKRTGEKVFLECVQDMDHENMFWYRQDPGLGLRLIYFSYDVKMKEKGDIPEGYSVSREKKERFSLILESASTNQTSMYLCASSSGRGWGPQHFGDGTRLSIL.

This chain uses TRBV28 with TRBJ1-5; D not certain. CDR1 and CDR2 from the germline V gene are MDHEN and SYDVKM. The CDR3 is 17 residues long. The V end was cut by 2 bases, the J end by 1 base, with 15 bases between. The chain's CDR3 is CASSLMTQVYSNQPQHF. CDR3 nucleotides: TGTGCCAGCAGTTTAATGACCCAGGTTTACAGCAATCAGCCCCAGCATTTT.

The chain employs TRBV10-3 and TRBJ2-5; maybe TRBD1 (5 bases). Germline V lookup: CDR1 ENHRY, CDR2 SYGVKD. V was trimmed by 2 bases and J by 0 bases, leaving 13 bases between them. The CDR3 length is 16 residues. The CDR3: CAISETQDTYQETQYF. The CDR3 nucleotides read TGTGCCATCAGTGAGACTCAGGACACGTACCAAGAGACCCAGTACTTC.

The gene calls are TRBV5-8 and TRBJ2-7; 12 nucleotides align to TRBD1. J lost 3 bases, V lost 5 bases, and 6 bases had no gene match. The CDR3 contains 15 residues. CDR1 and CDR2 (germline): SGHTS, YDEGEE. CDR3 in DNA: TGTGCCAGCAGTCGGGACAGGGGGCGCCTCTACGAGCAGTACTTC. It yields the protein CASSRDRGRLYEQYF.

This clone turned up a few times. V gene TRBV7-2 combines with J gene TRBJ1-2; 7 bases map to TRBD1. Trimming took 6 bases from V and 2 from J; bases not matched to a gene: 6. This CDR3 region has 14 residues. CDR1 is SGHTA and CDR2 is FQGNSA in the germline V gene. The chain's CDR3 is CASSMDRSNYGYTF. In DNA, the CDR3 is TGTGCCAGCAGTATGGACAGGTCGAACTATGGCTACACCTTC.

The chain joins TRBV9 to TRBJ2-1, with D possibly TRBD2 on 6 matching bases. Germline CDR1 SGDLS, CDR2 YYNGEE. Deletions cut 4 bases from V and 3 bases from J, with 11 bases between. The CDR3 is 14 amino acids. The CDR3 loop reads CASSHGTFYNEQFF. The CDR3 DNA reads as TGTGCCAGCAGCCACGGGACTTTCTACAATGAGCAGTTCTTC.

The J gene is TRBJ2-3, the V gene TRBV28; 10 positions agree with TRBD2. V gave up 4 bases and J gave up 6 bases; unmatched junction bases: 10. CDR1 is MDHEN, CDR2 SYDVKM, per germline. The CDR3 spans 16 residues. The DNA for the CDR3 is TGTGCCAGCAGTTCCGGGACTAGCGCCTTAGAGGATACGCAGTATTTT. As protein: CASSSGTSALEDTQYF.

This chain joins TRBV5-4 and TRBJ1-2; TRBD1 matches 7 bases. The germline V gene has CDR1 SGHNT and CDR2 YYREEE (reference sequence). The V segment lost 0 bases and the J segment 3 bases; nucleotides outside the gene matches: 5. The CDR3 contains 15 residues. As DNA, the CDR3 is TGTGCCAGCAGCTTGGCGGGACAGCAATACTATGGCTACACCTTC. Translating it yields CASSLAGQQYYGYTF.

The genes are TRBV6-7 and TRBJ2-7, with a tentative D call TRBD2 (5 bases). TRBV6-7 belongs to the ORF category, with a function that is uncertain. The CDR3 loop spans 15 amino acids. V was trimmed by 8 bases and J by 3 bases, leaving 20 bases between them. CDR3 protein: CASGGFGPTLYEQYF. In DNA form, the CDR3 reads TGTGCCAGCGGAGGTTTTGGCCCAACCCTCTACGAGCAGTACTTC.

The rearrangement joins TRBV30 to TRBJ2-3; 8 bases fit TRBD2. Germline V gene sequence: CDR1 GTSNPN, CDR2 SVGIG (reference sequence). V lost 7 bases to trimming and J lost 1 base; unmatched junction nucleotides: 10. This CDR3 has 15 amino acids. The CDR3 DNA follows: TGTGCCTATTCCCTTCGCGGGAGGCGCACAGATACGCAGTATTTT. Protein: CAYSLRGRRTDTQYF.

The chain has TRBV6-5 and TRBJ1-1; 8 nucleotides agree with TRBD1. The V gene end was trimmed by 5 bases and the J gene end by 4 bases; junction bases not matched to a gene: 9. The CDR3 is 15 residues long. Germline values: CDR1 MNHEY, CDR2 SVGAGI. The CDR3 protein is CASSRQGRLGTEAFF. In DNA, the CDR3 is TGTGCCAGCAGTCGACAGGGGAGGTTGGGCACTGAAGCTTTCTTT.

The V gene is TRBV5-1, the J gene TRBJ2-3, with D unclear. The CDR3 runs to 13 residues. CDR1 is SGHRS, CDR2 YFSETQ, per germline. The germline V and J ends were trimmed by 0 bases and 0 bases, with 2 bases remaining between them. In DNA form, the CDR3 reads TGCGCCAGCAGCTTGGCGAGCACAGATACGCAGTATTTT. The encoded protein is CASSLASTDTQYF.

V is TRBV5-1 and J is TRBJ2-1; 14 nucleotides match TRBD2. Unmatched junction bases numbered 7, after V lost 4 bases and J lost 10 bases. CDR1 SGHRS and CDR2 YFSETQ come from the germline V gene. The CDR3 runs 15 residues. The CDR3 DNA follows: TGCGCCAGCAGCCCGGGACTAGCGGGAGAAGGGGAGCAGTTCTTC. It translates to CASSPGLAGEGEQFF.

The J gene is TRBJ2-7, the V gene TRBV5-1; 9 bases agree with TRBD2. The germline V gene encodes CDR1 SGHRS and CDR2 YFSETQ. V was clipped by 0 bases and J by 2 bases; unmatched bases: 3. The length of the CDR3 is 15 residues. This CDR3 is CASSLGLAVPYEQYF. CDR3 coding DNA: TGCGCCAGCAGCTTGGGACTAGCGGTCCCCTACGAGCAGTACTTC.

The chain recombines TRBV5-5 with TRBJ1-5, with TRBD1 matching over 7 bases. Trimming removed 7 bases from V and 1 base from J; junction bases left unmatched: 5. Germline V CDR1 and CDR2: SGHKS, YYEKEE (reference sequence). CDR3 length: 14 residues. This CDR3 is CASADRVSNQPQHF. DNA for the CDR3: TGTGCCAGCGCCGACAGGGTAAGCAATCAGCCCCAGCATTTT.

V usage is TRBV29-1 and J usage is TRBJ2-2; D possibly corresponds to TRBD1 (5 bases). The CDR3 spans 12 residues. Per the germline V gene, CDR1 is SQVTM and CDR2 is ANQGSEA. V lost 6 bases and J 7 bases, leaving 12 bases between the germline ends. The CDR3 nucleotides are TGCAGCGTCCGTCAGGGTAACGGGGAGCTGTTTTTT. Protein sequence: CSVRQGNGELFF.

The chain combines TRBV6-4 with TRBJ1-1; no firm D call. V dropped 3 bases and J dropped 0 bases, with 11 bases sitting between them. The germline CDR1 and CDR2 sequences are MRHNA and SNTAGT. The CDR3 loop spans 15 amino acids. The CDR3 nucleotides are TGTGCCAGCAGTGAGAACGGCGGTGTGAACACTGAAGCTTTCTTT. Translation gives CASSENGGVNTEAFF.

CDR3 DNA sequence: TGTGCCAGCAGTCAGTTCAAGTACCAAGAGACCCAGTACTTC. Its translation: CASSQFKYQETQYF. The chain joins TRBV27 to TRBJ2-5; no definite D call. With 5 bases removed from V and 0 bases from J, the gap between germline ends came to 10 bases. Looked up from germline, CDR1 is MNHEY and CDR2 is SMNVEV (reference sequence). The CDR3 has 14 residues.

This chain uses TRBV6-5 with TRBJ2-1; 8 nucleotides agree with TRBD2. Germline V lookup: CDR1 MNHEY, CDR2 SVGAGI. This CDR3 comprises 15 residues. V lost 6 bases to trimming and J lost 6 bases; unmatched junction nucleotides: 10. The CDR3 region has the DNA TGTGCCAGCAGCCGGACTAGCCAACCCTTCAATGAGCAGTTCTTC. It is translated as CASSRTSQPFNEQFF.

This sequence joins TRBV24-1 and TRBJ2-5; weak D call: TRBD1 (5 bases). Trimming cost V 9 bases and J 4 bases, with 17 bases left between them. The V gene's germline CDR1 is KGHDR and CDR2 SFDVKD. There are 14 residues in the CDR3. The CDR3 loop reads CATGPGRVGETQYF. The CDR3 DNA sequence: TGTGCCACCGGCCCCGGCAGGGTGGGAGAGACCCAGTACTTC.

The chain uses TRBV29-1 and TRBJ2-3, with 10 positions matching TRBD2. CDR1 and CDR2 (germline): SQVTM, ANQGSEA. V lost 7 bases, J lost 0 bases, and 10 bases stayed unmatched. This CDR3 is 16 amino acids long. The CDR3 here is CSAILTSGVSTDTQYF. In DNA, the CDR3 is TGCAGCGCAATACTCACTAGCGGGGTGAGCACAGATACGCAGTATTTT.

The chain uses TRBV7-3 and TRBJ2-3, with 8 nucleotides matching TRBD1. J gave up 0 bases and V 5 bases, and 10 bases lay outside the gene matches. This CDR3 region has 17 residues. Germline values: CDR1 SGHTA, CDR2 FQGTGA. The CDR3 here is CASSPVMGQASTDTQYF. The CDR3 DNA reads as TGTGCCAGCAGCCCCGTAATGGGACAGGCGAGCACAGATACGCAGTATTTT. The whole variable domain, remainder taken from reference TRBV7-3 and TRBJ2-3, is GAGVSQTPSNKVTEKGKYVELRCDPISGHTALYWYRQSLGQGPEFLIYFQGTGAADDSGLPNDRFFAVRPEGSVSTLKIQRTERGDSAVYLCASSPVMGQASTDTQYFGPGTRLTVL.

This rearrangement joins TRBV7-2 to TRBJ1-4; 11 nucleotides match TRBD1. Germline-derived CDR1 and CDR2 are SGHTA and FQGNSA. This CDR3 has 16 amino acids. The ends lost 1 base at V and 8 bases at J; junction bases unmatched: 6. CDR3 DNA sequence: TGTGCCAGCAGCTTAGTAAGGGGACAGGGGGACGAAAAACTGTTTTTT. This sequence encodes CASSLVRGQGDEKLFF.

The CDR3 nucleotides read TGTGCCAGCAGCCAGGACAGATCCTACGAGCAGTACTTC. Protein sequence: CASSQDRSYEQYF. The J gene is TRBJ2-7, the V gene TRBV3-1 (or the pseudogene TRBV3-2); TRBD1 might be the D (6 bases). Germline V CDR1 and CDR2: LGHDT, YNNKEL (reference sequence). The CDR3 runs to 13 residues. Deletions cut 3 bases from V and 1 base from J, with 7 bases between.

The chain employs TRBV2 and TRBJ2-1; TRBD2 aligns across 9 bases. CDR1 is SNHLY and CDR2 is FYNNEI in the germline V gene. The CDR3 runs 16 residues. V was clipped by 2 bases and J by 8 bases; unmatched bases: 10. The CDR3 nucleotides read TGTGCCAGCAGTGAATTAGTTAGCGGGAGTCAGTATGAGCAGTTCTTC. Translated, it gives CASSELVSGSQYEQFF.

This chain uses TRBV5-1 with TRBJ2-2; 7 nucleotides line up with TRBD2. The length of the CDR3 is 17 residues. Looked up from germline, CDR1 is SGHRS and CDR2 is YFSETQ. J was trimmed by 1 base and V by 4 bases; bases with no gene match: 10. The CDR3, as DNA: TGCGCCAGCAGCCTGGCCATGGCTAGCGGGAACACCGGGGAGCTGTTTTTT. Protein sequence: CASSLAMASGNTGELFF.

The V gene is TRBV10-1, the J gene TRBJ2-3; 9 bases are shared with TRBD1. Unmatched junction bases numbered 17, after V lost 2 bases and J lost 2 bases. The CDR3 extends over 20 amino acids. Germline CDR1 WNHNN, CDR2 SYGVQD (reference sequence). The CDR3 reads CASSEGGRDREKIDTDTQYF. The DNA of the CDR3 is TGCGCCAGCAGTGAGGGAGGCCGGGACAGGGAGAAGATAGACACAGATACGCAGTATTTT.

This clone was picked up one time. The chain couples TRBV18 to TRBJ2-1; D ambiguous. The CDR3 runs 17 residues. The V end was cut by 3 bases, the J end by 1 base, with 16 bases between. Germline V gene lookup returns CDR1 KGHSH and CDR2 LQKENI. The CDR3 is CASSPPWLAASYNEQFF. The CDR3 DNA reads TGTGCCAGCTCACCTCCCTGGCTGGCCGCTTCCTACAATGAGCAGTTCTTC.

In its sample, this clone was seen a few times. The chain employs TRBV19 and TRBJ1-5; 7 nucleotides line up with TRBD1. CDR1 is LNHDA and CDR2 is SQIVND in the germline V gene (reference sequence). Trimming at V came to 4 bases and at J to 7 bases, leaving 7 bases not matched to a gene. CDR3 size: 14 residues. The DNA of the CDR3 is TGTGCCAGTAGTACTACAGGGGCATTCCAGCCCCAGCATTTT. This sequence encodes CASSTTGAFQPQHF.

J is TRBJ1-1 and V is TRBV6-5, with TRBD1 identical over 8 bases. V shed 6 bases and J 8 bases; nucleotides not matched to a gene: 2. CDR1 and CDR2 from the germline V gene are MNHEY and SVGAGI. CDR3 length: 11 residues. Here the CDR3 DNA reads TGTGCCAGCAGACGGGACAGGGAAGCTTTCTTT. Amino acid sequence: CASRRDREAFF.